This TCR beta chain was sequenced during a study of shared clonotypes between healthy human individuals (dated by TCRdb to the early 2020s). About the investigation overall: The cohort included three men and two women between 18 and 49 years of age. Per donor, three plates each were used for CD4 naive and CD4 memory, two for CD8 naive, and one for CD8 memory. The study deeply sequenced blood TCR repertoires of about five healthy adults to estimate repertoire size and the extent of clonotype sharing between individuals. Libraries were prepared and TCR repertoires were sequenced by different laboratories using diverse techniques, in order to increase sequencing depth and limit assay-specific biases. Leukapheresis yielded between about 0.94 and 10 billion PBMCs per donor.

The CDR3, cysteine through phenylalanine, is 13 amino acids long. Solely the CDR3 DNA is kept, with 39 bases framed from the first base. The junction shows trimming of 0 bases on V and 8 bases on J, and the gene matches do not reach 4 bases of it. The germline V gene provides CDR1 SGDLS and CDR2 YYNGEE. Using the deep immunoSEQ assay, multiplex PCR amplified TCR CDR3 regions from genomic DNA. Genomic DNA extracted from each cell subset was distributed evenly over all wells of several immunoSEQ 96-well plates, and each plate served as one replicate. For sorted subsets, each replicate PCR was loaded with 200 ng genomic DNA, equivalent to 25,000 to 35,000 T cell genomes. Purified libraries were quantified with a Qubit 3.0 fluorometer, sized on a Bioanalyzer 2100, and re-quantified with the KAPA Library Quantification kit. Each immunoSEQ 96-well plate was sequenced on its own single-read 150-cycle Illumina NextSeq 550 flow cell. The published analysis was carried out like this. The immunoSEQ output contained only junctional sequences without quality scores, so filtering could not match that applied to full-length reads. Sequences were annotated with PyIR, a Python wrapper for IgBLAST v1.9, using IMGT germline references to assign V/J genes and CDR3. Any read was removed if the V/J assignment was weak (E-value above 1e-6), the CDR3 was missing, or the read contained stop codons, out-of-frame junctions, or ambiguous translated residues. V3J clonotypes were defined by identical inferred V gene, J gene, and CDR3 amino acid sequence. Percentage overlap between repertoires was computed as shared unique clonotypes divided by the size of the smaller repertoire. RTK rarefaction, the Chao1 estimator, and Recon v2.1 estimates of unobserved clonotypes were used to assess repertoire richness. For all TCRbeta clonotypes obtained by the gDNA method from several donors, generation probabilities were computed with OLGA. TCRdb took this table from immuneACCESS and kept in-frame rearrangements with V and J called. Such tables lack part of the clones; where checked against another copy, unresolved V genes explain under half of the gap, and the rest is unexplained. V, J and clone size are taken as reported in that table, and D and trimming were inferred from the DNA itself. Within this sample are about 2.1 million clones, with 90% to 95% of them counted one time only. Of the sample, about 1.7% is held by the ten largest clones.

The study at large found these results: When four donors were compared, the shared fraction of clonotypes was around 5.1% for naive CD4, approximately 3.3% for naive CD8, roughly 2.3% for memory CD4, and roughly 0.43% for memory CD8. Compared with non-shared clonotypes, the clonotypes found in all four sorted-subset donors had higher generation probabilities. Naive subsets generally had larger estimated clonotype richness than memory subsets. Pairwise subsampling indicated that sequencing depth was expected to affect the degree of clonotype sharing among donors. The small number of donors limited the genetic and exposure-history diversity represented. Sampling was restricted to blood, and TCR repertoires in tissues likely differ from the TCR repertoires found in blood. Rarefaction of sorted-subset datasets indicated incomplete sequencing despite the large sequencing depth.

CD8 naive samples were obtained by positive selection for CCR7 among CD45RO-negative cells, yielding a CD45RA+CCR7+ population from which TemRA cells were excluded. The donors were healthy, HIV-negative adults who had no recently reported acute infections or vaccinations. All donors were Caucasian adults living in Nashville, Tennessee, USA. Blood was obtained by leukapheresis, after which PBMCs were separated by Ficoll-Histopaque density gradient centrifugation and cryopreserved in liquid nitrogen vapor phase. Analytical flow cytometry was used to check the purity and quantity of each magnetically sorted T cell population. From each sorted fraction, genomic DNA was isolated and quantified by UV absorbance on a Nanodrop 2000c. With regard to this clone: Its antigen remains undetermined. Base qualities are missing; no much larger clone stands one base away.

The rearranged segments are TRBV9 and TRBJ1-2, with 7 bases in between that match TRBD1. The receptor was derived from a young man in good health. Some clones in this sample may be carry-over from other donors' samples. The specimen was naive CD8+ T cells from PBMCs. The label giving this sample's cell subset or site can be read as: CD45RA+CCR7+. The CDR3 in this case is CASSVDGGGGYTF. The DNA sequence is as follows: TGTGCCAGCAGCGTAGACGGAGGGGGCGGCTACACCTTC.